This TCR beta chain appears in the sequencing data of a study of neoadjuvant anti-PD-1 for oral cavity cancer. Concerning this clone: The germline gene is not matched at one end of the junction; a read error may be the cause.

The CDR3 has 15 amino acids. The germline V gene has CDR1 SGHRS and CDR2 YFSETQ. Sequencing was performed with immunoSEQ multiplex PCR; in TCRdb, only in-frame clones are kept and a portion is missing. This repertoire shows more than 10,000 clones, about 65% found once; its top ten account for 2%. The rearrangement joins TRBV5-1 to TRBJ1-2, with 9 nucleotides matching TRBD1. The origin of this receptor is a person aged 40 to 85 with oral cavity squamous cell carcinoma. The sequencing here drew on PBMCs, taken before nivolumab (anti-PD-1) treatment. This CDR3 reads CASSFTGGTPSASLF. The CDR3 DNA is TGCGCCAGCAGCTTTACAGGGGGCACCCCCTCGGCTTCTCTCTTC.